The clone carrying this T cell receptor beta chain was seen only once. Antigen unknown. The data belong to a study of shared clonotypes between healthy human individuals. The study, taken as a whole, reports: Clonotype sharing among donors was expected to depend on sequencing depth.

V was pared by 3 bases and J by 3 bases, with 9 bases between. This CDR3 spans 13 amino acids. The germline CDR1 and CDR2 sequences are MNHEY and SMNVEV (reference sequence). Genomic DNA of each subset was evenly split across several immunoSEQ plates. Generated by immunoSEQ multiplex PCR, the TCRdb table keeps only in-frame clones and is missing some. The profile shows 660,000 or so clones, 96% of them singletons. Naivety among CD8 cells was defined by CD45RO negativity and positive CCR7 selection, thereby excluding terminally differentiated effector memory CD45RA+ cells. The rearrangement uses TRBV27 and TRBJ2-7; D ambiguous. This sequence was found in a woman aged 30 to 39 in good health. The specimen was naive CD8+ T cells sorted from blood. This CDR3 reads CASSLEQNYEQYF. CDR3 in DNA: TGTGCCAGCAGTTTGGAACAAAACTACGAGCAGTACTTC.